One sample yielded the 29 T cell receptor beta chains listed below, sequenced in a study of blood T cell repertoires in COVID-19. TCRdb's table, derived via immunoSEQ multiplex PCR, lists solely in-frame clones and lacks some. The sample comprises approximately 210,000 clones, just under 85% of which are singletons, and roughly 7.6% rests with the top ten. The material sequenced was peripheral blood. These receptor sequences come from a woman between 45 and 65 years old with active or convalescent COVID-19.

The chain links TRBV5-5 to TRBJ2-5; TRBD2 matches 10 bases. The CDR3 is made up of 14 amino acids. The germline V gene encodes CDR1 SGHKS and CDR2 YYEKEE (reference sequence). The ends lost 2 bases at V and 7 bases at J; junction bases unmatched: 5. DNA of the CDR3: TGTGCCAGCAGCTTCACTAGCGGGGTGGGGACCCAGTACTTC. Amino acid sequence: CASSFTSGVGTQYF.

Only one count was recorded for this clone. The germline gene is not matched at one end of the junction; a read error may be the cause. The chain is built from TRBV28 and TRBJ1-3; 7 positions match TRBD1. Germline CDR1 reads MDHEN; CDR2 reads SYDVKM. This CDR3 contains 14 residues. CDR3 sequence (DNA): TGTGCCAGCAGTTTAAGGGGGCCTGGGAACACCATATATTTT. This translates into CASSLRGPGNTIYF.

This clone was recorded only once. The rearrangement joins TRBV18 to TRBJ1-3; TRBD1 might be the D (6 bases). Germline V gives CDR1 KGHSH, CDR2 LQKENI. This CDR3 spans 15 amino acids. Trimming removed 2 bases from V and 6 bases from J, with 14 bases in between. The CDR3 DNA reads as TGTGCCAGCTCACCAATACCGACAGGACCAAACACCATATATTTT. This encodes CASSPIPTGPNTIYF.

Here the CDR3 reads CASSAGQNTEAFF. Here the CDR3 DNA reads TGTGCCAGCTCAGCCGGACAGAACACTGAAGCTTTCTTT. V is TRBV18 and J is TRBJ1-1; weak D call: TRBD1 (5 bases). CDR1 and CDR2 from the germline V gene are KGHSH and LQKENI. Trimming cost V 5 bases and J 1 base, with 8 bases left between them. CDR3 length: 13 residues. The full variable domain, completed using reference TRBV18 and TRBJ1-1, is NAGVMQNPRHLVRRRGQEARLRCSPMKGHSHVYWYRQLPEEGLKFMVYLQKENIIDESGMPKERFSAEFPKEGPSILRIQQVVRGDSAAYFCASSAGQNTEAFFGQGTRLTVV.

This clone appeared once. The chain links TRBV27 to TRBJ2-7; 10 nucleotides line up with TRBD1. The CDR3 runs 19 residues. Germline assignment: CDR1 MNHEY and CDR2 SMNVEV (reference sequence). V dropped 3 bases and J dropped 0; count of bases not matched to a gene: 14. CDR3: CASSFDLRDRGLSSYEQYF. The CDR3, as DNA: TGTGCCAGCAGTTTCGACCTTCGGGACAGGGGTCTGAGCTCCTACGAGCAGTACTTC.

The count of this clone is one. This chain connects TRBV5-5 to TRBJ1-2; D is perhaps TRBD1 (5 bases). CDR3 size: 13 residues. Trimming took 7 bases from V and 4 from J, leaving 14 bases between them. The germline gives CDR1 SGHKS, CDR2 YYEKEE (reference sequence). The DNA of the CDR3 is TGTGCCAGCGGCATGGGGGAGGCCTATGGCTACACCTTC. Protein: CASGMGEAYGYTF.

DNA of the CDR3: TGTGCCAGCAGCTCCAGGGCTTTCGGGACTGAAGCTTTCTTT. This encodes CASSSRAFGTEAFF. This chain connects TRBV5-4 to TRBJ1-1, with a weak D call TRBD1 (5 bases). Germline loops: CDR1 SGHNT, CDR2 YYREEE (reference sequence). The CDR3 sequence is 14 residues long. V lost 3 bases and J 5 bases, leaving 14 bases between the germline ends.

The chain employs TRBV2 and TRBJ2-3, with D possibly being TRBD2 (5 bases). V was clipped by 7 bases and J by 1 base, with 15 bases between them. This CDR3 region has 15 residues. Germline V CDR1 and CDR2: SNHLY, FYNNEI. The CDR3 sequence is CASMASRAGTDTQYF. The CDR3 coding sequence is TGTGCCAGCATGGCTAGCCGGGCTGGCACAGATACGCAGTATTTT.

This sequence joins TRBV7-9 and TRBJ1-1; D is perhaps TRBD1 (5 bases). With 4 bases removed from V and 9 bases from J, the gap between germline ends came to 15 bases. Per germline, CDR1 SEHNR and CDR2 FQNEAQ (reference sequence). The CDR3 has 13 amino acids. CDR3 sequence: CASSSHPQGQAFF. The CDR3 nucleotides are TGTGCCAGCAGCTCCCACCCGCAGGGCCAAGCTTTCTTT.

The CDR3 bases are TGTGCCAGTTACGAGATCGGGAGTTATGGCTACACCTTC. Protein sequence: CASYEIGSYGYTF. The V and J genes are TRBV19 and TRBJ1-2, with unresolved D. CDR1 is LNHDA and CDR2 is SQIVND in the germline V gene (reference sequence). V gave up 8 bases and J gave up 5 bases, with 15 bases separating them. The CDR3 has 13 residues.

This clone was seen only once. The CDR3 DNA is TGTGCCAGCTGGTCGGCAGGTTCGGGGGCCTACGAGCAGTACTTC. It encodes CASWSAGSGAYEQYF. The rearrangement uses TRBV27 and TRBJ2-7, with a possible D match to TRBD2 (6 bases). Germline V gives CDR1 MNHEY, CDR2 SMNVEV (reference sequence). The CDR3 is 15 amino acids. V dropped 8 bases and J dropped 2 bases, with 19 bases sitting between them.

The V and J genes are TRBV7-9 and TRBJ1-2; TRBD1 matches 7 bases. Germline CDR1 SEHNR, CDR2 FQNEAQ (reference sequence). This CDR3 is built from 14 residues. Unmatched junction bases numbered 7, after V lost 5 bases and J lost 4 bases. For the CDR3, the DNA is TGTGCCAGCAGCCCCCCCCGGGACAGCTATGGCTACACCTTC. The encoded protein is CASSPPRDSYGYTF.

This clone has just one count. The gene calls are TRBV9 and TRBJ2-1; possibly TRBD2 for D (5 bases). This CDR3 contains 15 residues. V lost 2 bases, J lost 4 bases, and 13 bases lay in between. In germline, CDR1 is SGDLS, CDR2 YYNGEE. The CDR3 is CASSVSSGTYNEQFF. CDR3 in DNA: TGTGCCAGCAGCGTTTCAAGCGGAACTTACAATGAGCAGTTCTTC.

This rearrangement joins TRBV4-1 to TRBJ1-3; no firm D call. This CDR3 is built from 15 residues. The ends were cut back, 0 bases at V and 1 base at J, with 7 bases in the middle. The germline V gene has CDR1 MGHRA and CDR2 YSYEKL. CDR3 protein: CASSQDRGSGNTIYF. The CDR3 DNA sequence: TGCGCCAGCAGCCAAGATCGGGGTTCTGGAAACACCATATATTTT.

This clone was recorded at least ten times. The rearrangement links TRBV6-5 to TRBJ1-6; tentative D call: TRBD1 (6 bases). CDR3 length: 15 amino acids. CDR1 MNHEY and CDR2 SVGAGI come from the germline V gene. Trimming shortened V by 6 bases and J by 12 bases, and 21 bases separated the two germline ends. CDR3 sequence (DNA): TGTGCCAGCAGAAACCCGGGACATTCGAGGGTACCCCTCCACTTT. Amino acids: CASRNPGHSRVPLHF.

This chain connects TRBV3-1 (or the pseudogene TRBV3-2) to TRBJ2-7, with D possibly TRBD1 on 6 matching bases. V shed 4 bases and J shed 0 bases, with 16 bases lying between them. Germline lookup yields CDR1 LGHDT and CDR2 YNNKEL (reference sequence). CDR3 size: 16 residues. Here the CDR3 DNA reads TGTGCCAGCAGCCCACACACCGGGACACACTCCTACGAGCAGTACTTC. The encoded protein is CASSPHTGTHSYEQYF.

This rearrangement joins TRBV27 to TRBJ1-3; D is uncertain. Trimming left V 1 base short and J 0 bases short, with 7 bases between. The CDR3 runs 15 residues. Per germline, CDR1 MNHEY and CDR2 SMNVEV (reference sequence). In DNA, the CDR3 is TGTGCCAGCAGTTTATATCGGGACTCTGGAAACACCATATATTTT. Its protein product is CASSLYRDSGNTIYF.

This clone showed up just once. The CDR3 DNA reads TGTGCCAGCAGTACGGGAGTTTTGGACTATGGCTACACCTTC. This sequence encodes CASSTGVLDYGYTF. The genes are TRBV28 and TRBJ1-2; D remains unclear. Trimming pared 5 bases from V and 3 bases from J, leaving 13 bases between. This CDR3 is 14 amino acids long. Germline V gene lookup returns CDR1 MDHEN and CDR2 SYDVKM.

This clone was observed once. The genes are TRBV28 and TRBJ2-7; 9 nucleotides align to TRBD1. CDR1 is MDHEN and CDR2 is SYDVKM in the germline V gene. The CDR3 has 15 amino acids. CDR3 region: CASSLRTGALYVQYV. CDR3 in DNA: TGTGCCAGCAGTTTAAGGACAGGGGCTCTCTACGTGCAGTACGTC.

CDR3 amino acids: CATSDSGTSADTQYF. CDR3 coding DNA: TGTGCCACCAGTGACTCCGGGACTAGCGCAGATACGCAGTATTTT. This rearrangement joins TRBV24-1 to TRBJ2-3; TRBD2 matches at 10 bases. The germline gives CDR1 KGHDR, CDR2 SFDVKD. The J segment lost 4 bases and the V segment lost 4 bases, leaving 4 bases of the junction unmatched. CDR3 length equals 15 residues.

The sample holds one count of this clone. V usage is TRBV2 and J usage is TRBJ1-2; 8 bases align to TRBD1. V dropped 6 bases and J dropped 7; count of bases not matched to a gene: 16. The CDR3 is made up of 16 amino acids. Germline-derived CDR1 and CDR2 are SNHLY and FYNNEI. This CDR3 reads CASRAGQGRGWPGYTF. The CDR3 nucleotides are TGTGCCAGCAGGGCCGGACAGGGCAGAGGGTGGCCTGGCTACACCTTC.

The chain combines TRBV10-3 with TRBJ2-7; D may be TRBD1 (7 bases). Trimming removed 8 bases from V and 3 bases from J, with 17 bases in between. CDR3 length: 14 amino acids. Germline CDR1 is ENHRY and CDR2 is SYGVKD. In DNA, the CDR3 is TGTGCCATCCGGCAGGGGGGAGGTGGCTACGAGCAGTACTTC. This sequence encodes CAIRQGGGGYEQYF.

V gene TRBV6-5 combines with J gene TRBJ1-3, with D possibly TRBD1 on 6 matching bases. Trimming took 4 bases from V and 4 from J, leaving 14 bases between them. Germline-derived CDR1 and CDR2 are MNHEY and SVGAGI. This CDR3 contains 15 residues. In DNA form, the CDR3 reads TGTGCCAGCAGTTCCCACAGGGATTTAGGAAACACCATATATTTT. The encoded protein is CASSSHRDLGNTIYF.

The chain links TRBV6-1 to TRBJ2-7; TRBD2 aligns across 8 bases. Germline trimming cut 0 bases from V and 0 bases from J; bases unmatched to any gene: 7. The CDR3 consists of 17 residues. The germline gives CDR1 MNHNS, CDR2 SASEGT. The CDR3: CASSEAYSGVSSYEQYF. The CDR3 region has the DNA TGTGCCAGCAGTGAAGCATATAGCGGGGTCAGCTCCTACGAGCAGTACTTC.

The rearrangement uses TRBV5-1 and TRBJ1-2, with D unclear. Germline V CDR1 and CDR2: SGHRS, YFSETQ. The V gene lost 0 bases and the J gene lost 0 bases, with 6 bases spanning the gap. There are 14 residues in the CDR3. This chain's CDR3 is CASSLESPNYGYTF. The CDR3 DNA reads TGCGCCAGCAGCTTGGAATCTCCTAACTATGGCTACACCTTC.

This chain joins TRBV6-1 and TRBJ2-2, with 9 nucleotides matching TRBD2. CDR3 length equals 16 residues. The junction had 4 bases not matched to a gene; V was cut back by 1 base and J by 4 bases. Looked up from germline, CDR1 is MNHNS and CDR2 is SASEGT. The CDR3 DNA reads TGTGCCAGCAGTGAAGGACTAGCGGAGTTCACCGGGGAGCTGTTTTTT. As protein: CASSEGLAEFTGELFF.

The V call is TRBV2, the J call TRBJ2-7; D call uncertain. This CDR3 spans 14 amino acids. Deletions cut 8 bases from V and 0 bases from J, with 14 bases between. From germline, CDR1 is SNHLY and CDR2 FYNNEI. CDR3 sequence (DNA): TGTGCCAGCGCCCAAGGCGGATTCTCCTACGAGCAGTACGTC. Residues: CASAQGGFSYEQYV.

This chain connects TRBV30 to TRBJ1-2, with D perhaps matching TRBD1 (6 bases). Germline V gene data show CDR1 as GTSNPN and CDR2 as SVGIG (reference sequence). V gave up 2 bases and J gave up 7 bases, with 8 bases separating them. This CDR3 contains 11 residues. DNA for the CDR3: TGTGCCTGGAGTACAGGGTCTGGCTACACCTTC. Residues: CAWSTGSGYTF.

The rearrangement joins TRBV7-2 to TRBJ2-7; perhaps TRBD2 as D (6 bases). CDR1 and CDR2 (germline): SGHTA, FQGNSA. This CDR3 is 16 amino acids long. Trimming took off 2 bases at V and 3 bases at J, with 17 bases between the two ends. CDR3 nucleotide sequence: TGTGCCAGCAGCTTATACGGGACTCACTATAACTACGAGCAGTACTTC. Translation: CASSLYGTHYNYEQYF.